A single sample gave rise to the 9 T cell receptor beta chains below, sequenced in a study of T cell responses to AZD1222 COVID-19 vaccine. Clones were read by immunoSEQ multiplex PCR, and TCRdb kept only the in-frame ones, dropping some. This sample has approximately 110,000 clones, with roughly 87% found just once. Sequencing used peripheral blood, obtained on day 0 of AZD1222 vaccination. The receptors stem from an adult in good health.

The chain couples TRBV7-2 to TRBJ2-4; D gene ambiguous. The CDR3 contains 14 residues. V lost 1 base and J 5 bases, leaving 9 bases between the germline ends. The germline CDR1 and CDR2 sequences are SGHTA and FQGNSA. The CDR3 region is CASSLGGTQNIQYF. The CDR3 DNA reads as TGTGCCAGCAGCTTAGGGGGTACTCAAAACATTCAGTACTTC.

V usage is TRBV4-3 and J usage is TRBJ1-2; D may be TRBD1 (6 bases). CDR1 and CDR2 (germline): LGHNA, YSLEER. Trimming took 5 bases from V and 0 from J, leaving 13 bases between them. This CDR3 has 15 amino acids. In DNA, the CDR3 is TGCGCCAGCAGCGCTGACTGGACAGCTAACTATGGCTACACCTTC. Translated, it gives CASSADWTANYGYTF.

The chain combines TRBV5-5 with TRBJ1-4; D remains ambiguous. Germline-derived CDR1 and CDR2 are SGHKS and YYEKEE (reference sequence). V was pared by 2 bases and J by 4 bases, with 9 bases between. CDR3 length: 14 amino acids. CDR3 residues: CASSFSSDNEKLFF. The CDR3 DNA reads as TGTGCCAGCAGCTTTTCCAGCGATAATGAAAAACTGTTTTTT. Full variable domain (outside the CDR3, taken from reference TRBV5-5 and TRBJ1-4): DAGVTQSPTHLIKTRGQQVTLRCSPISGHKSVSWYQQVLGQGPQFIFQYYEKEERGRGNFPDRFSARQFPNYSSELNVNALLLGDSALYLCASSFSSDNEKLFFGSGTQLSVL.

J is TRBJ2-1 and V is TRBV6-1; possible D gene TRBD2, 5 bases. The CDR3 runs 12 residues. CDR1 MNHNS and CDR2 SASEGT come from the germline V gene. Between the trimmed V and J ends, which lost 2 bases and 14 bases, there was a span of 13 bases. The CDR3 DNA reads as TGTGCCAGCAGTGAAAAAGGTTGGGGAGAGTTCTTC. Its translation: CASSEKGWGEFF.

This clone was observed a single time. The chain employs TRBV14 and TRBJ1-1; D unclear. The CDR3 length is 21 residues. V gave up 0 bases and J gave up 5 bases, with 31 bases separating them. CDR1 is SGHDN and CDR2 is FVKESK in the germline V gene. As DNA, the CDR3 is TGTGCCAGCAGCCAAGATCGGAGTCAGGTTTCGCCAACGAAACGATGGACTGAAGCTTTCTTT. Translated: CASSQDRSQVSPTKRWTEAFF. The complete variable domain, with remaining parts taken from reference TRBV14 and TRBJ1-1, reads EAGVTQFPSHSVIEKGQTVTLRCDPISGHDNLYWYRRVMGKEIKFLLHFVKESKQDESGMPNNRFLAERTGGTYSTLKVQPAELEDSGVYFCASSQDRSQVSPTKRWTEAFFGQGTRLTVV.

The rearrangement joins TRBV7-8 to TRBJ2-2, with D perhaps TRBD2 (7 bases). V was pared by 2 bases and J by 0 bases, with 13 bases between. CDR3 length equals 17 residues. The germline CDR1 and CDR2 sequences are SGHVS and FQNEAQ. The CDR3 nucleotides read TGTGCCAGCAGCTTATTCGGGGGGACATCGAACACCGGGGAGCTGTTTTTT. It specifies CASSLFGGTSNTGELFF. Looking up the rest from reference TRBV7-8 and TRBJ2-2 gives the full variable domain: GAGVSQSPRYKVAKRGQDVALRCDPISGHVSLFWYQQALGQGPEFLTYFQNEAQLDKSGLPSDRFFAERPEGSVSTLKIQRTQQEDSAVYLCASSLFGGTSNTGELFFGEGSRLTVL.

The V gene is TRBV6-1, the J gene TRBJ2-2; 12 bases are a match to TRBD2. CDR3 length: 16 amino acids. Germline loops: CDR1 MNHNS, CDR2 SASEGT. V was pared by 3 bases and J by 6 bases, with 5 bases of the junction left unmatched. This CDR3 reads CASSEPSGGVAGELFF. The CDR3 nucleotides are TGTGCCAGCAGTGAGCCTAGCGGGGGGGTCGCCGGGGAGCTGTTTTTT.

This chain connects TRBV24-1 to TRBJ2-3; 12 positions agree with TRBD2. Germline V gene data show CDR1 as KGHDR and CDR2 as SFDVKD. With V trimmed by 4 bases and J by 3 bases, 4 bases remained unmatched. The CDR3 length is 16 residues. CDR3 nucleotides: TGTGCCACCAGTGACCCCGGACTAGCGGGGACAGATACGCAGTATTTT. Encoded protein: CATSDPGLAGTDTQYF.

As to this clone: Distinct nucleotide sequences in the sample also encode this CDR3. The V call is TRBV27, the J call TRBJ1-1; D perhaps matches TRBD1 (5 bases). The CDR3 extends over 13 amino acids. Germline V gives CDR1 MNHEY, CDR2 SMNVEV (reference sequence). V lost 2 bases and J 5 bases, leaving 9 bases between the germline ends. This chain's CDR3 is CASSLVGGTEAFF. CDR3 bases: TGTGCCAGCAGTTTAGTTGGGGGAACTGAAGCTTTCTTT.